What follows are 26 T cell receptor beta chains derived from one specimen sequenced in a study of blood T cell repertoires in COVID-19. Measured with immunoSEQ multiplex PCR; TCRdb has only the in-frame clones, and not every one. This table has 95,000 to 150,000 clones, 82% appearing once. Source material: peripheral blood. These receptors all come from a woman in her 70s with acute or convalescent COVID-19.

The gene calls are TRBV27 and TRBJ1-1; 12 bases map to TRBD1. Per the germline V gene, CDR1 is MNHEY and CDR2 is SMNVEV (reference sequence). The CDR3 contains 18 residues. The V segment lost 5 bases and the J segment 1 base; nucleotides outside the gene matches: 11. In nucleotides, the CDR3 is TGTGCCAGCAGTCTTACGGGTGGGACAGGGGGCCCGAACACTGAAGCTTTCTTT. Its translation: CASSLTGGTGGPNTEAFF.

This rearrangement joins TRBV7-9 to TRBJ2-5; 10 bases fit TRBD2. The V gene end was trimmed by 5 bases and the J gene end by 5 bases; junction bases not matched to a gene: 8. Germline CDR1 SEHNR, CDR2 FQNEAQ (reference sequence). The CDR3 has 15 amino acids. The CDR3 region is CASSIRAGGLETQYF. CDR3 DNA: TGTGCCAGCAGCATCCGAGCGGGGGGGCTGGAGACCCAGTACTTC.

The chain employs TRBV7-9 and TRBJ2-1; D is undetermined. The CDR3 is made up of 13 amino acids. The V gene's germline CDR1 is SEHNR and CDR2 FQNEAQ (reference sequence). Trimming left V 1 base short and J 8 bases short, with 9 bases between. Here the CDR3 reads CASSLDLTDEQFF. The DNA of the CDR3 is TGTGCCAGCAGCTTAGACTTAACCGATGAGCAGTTCTTC.

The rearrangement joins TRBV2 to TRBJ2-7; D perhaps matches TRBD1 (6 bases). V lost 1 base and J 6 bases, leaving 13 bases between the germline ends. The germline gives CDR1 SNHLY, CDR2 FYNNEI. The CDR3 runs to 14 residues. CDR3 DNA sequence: TGTGCCAGCAGTGAAGAGTTAACAGGGAGCGAGCAGTACTTC. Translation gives CASSEELTGSEQYF.

The CDR3 sequence: CASSPGAASSYNEQFF. CDR3 DNA sequence: TGCGCCAGCAGCCCTGGAGCGGCCAGCTCCTACAATGAGCAGTTCTTC. The chain uses TRBV5-1 and TRBJ2-1; a possible D gene is TRBD2 (5 bases). Trimming pared 4 bases from V and 0 bases from J, leaving 14 bases between. The germline gives CDR1 SGHRS, CDR2 YFSETQ. The CDR3 contains 16 residues.

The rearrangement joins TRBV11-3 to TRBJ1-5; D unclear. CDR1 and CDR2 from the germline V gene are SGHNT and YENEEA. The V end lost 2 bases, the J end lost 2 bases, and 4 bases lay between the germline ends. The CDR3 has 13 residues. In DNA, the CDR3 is TGTGCCAGCAGCTTATCTCGCAATCAGCCCCAGCATTTT. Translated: CASSLSRNQPQHF.

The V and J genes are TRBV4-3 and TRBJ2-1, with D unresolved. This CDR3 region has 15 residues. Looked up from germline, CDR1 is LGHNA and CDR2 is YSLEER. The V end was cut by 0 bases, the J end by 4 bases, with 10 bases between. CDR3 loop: CASSQDRGGYNEQFF. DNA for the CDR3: TGCGCCAGCAGCCAAGATCGCGGTGGGTACAATGAGCAGTTCTTC.

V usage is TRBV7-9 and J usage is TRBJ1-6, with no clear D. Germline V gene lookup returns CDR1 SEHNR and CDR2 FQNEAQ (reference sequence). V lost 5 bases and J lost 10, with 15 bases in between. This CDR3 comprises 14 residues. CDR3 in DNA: TGTGCCAGCAGCCCCTGGGGAGATAGCTCACCCCTCCACTTT. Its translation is CASSPWGDSSPLHF.

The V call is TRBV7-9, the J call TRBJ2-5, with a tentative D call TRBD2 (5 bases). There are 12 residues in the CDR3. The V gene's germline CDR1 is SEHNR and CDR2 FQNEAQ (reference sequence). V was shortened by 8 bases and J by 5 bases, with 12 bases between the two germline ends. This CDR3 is CASQRTRETQYF. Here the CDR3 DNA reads TGTGCCAGCCAACGGACTCGGGAGACCCAGTACTTC.

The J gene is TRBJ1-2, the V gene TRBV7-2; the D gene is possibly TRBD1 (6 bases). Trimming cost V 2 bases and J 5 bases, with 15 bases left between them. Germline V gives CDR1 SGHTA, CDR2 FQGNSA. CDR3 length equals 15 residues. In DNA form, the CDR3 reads TGTGCCAGCAGCTTAAGTGGAGGGGGAGGGTATGGCTACACCTTC. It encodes CASSLSGGGGYGYTF.

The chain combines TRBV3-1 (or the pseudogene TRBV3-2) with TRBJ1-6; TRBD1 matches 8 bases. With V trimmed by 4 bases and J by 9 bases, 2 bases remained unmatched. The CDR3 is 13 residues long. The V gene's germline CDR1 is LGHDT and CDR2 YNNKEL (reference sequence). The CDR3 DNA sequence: TGTGCCAGCAGCCCGGACAGGGTTTCACCCCTCCACTTT. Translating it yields CASSPDRVSPLHF.

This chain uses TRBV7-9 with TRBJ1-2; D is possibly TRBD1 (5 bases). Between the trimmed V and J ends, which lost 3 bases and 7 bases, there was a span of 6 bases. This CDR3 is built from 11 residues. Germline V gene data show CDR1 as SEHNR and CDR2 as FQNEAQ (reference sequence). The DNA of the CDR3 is TGTGCCAGCAGCTTGGGGGGTGGCTACACCTTC. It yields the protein CASSLGGGYTF.

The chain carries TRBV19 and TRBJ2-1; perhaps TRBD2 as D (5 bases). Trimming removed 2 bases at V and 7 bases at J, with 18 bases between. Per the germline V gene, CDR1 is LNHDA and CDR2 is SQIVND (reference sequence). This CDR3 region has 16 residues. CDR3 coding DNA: TGTGCCAGTAGTATATCGTCTAGGAGGAACGGAAATGAGCAGTTCTTC. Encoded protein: CASSISSRRNGNEQFF.

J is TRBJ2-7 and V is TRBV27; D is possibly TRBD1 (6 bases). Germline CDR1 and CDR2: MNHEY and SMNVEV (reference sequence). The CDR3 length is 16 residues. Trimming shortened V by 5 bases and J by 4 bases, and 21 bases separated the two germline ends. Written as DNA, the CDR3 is TGTGCCAGCAGTCCAAACCCGGGACAAATCCCTTACGAGCAGTACGTC. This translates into CASSPNPGQIPYEQYV.

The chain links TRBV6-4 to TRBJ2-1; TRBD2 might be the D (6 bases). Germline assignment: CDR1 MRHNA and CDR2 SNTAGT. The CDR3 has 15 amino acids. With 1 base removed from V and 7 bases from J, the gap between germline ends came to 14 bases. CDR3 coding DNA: TGTGCCAGCAGTGACTTCGGGACTCGGAGGAATGAGCAGTTCTTC. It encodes CASSDFGTRRNEQFF.

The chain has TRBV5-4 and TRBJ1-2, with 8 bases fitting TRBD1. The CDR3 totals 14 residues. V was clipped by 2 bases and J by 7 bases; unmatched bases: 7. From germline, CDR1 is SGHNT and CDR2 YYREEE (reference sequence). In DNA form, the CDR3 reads TGTGCCAGCAGCTTTGACAGGGGATTTGGTGGCTACACCTTC. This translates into CASSFDRGFGGYTF.

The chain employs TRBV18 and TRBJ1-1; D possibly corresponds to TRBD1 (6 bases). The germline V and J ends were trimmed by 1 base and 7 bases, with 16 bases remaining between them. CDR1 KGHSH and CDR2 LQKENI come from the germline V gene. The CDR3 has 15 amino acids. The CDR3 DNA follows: TGTGCCAGCTCACCACGGGTCTGGGGGCACGTTGAAGCTTTCTTT. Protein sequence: CASSPRVWGHVEAFF.

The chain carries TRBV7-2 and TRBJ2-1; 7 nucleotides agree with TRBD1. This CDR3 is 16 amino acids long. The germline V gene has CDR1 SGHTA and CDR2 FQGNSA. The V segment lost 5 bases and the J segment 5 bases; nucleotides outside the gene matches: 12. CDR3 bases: TGTGCCAGCAGCGACAGGGCTTCGATAATCGACAATGAGCAGTTCTTC. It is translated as CASSDRASIIDNEQFF. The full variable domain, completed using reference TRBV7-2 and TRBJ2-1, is GAGVSQSPSNKVTEKGKDVELRCDPISGHTALYWYRQSLGQGLEFLIYFQGNSAPDKSGLPSDRFSAERTGGSVSTLTIQRTQQEDSAVYLCASSDRASIIDNEQFFGPGTRLTVL.

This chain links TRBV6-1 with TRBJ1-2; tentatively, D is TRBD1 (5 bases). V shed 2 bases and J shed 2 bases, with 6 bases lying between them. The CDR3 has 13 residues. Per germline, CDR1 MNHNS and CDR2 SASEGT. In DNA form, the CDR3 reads TGTGCCAGCAGTGAACAGGGAAACTATGGCTACACCTTC. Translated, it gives CASSEQGNYGYTF.

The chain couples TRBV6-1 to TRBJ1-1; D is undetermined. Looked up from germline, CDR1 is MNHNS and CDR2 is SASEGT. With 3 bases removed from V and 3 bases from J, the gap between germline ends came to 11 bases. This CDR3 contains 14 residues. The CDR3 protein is CASSDTRGYTEAFF. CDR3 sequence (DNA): TGTGCCAGCAGTGATACACGAGGATACACTGAAGCTTTCTTT.

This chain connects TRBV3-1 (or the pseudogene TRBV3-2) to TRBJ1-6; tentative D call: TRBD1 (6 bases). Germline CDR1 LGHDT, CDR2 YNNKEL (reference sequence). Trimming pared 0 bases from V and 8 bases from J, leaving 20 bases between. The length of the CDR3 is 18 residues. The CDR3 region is CASSQEFRTVGADSPLHF. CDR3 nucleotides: TGTGCCAGCAGCCAAGAATTTAGAACGGTGGGGGCGGATTCACCCCTCCACTTT.

CDR3: CASSQGAIGQETQYF. CDR3 nucleotide sequence: TGTGCCAGCAGCCAGGGGGCTATAGGGCAGGAGACCCAGTACTTC. The chain employs TRBV3-1 (or the pseudogene TRBV3-2) and TRBJ2-5; tentative D call: TRBD1 (6 bases). Trimming took 3 bases from V and 5 from J, leaving 16 bases between them. Germline V lookup: CDR1 LGHDT, CDR2 YNNKEL (reference sequence). The CDR3 has 15 residues.

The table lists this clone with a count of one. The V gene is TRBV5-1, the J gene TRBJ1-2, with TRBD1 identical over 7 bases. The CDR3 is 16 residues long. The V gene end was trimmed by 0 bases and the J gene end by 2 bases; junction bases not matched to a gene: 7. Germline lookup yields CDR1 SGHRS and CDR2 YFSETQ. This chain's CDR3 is CASSLEGGEKNYGYTF. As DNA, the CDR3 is TGCGCCAGCAGCTTGGAAGGGGGCGAGAAAAACTATGGCTACACCTTC.

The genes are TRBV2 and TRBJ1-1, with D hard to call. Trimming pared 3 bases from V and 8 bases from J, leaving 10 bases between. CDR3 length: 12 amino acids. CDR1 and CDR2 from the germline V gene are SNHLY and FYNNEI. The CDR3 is CASSEGEWEAFF. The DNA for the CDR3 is TGTGCCAGCAGTGAGGGCGAATGGGAAGCTTTCTTT. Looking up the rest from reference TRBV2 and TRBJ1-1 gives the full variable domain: EPEVTQTPSHQVTQMGQEVILRCVPISNHLYFYWYRQILGQKVEFLVSFYNNEISEKSEIFDDQFSVERPDGSNFTLKIRSTKLEDSAMYFCASSEGEWEAFFGQGTRLTVV.

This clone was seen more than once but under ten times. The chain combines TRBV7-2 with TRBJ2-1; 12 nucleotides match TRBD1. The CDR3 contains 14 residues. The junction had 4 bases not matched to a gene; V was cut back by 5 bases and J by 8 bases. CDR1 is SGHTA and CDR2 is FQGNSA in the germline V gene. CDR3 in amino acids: CASSTGQGADEQFF. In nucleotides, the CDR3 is TGTGCCAGCAGCACGGGACAGGGGGCTGATGAGCAGTTCTTC.

The CDR3 is CASSQPIANAAGEGNEQFF. As DNA, the CDR3 is TGCGCCAGCAGTCAACCTATAGCGAACGCTGCTGGGGAGGGCAATGAGCAGTTCTTC. V and J are TRBV23-1 and TRBJ2-1; 7 nucleotides align to TRBD2. TRBV23-1 qualifies as an ORF whose function is uncertain. V gave up 2 bases and J gave up 6 bases; unmatched junction bases: 19. This CDR3 spans 19 amino acids.